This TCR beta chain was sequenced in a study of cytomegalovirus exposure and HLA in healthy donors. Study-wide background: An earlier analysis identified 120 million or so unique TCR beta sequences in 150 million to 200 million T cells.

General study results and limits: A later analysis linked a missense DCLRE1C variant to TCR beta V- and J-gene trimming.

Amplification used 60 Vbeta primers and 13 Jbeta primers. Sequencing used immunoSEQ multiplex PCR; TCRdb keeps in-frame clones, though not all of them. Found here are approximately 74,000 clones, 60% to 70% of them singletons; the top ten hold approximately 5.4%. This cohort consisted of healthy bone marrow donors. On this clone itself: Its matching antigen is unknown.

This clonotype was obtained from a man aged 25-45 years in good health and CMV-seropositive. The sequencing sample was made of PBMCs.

The CDR3 region is CASVGLAELNEQFF. The DNA of the CDR3 is TGTGCCAGCGTCGGACTAGCGGAACTTAATGAGCAGTTCTTC. The chain has TRBV5-5 and TRBJ2-1; 10 bases agree with TRBD2. With V trimmed by 7 bases and J by 7 bases, 8 bases remained unmatched. The germline gives CDR1 SGHKS, CDR2 YYEKEE (reference sequence). The CDR3 totals 14 residues.